One sample yielded the 15 T cell receptor beta chains listed below, sequenced in a study of blood T cell repertoires in COVID-19. The method was immunoSEQ multiplex PCR; TCRdb's version includes in-frame clones alone and lacks a portion of them. The data hold over 40,000 clones, with around nine tenths observed a single time. Specimen: peripheral blood. Receptors were obtained from a woman older than 75 with acute or convalescent COVID-19.

The chain links TRBV30 to TRBJ2-7; TRBD1 matches at 11 bases. The CDR3 length is 11 residues. In germline, CDR1 is GTSNPN, CDR2 SVGIG (reference sequence). The V segment lost 8 bases and the J segment 6 bases; nucleotides outside the gene matches: 3. The CDR3 reads CAGTGGREQYF. In DNA, the CDR3 is TGTGCCGGGACAGGGGGTCGCGAGCAGTACTTC.

This sequence joins TRBV13 and TRBJ1-2; TRBD1 aligns across 7 bases. Germline trimming cut 3 bases from V and 5 bases from J; bases unmatched to any gene: 18. This CDR3 spans 18 amino acids. Germline V gene lookup returns CDR1 PRHDT and CDR2 FYEKMQ (reference sequence). The CDR3 is CASSFRVSGTEILYGYTF. The CDR3 DNA sequence: TGTGCCAGCAGCTTTAGAGTTTCCGGGACAGAGATTCTTTATGGCTACACCTTC.

The CDR3 is CASSVDSYGYTF. CDR3 coding DNA: TGTGCCAGCAGCGTGGACAGTTATGGCTACACCTTC. The genes are TRBV5-4 and TRBJ1-2; tentatively, D is TRBD1 (6 bases). The germline V and J ends were trimmed by 4 bases and 5 bases, with 9 bases remaining between them. CDR1 is SGHNT and CDR2 is YYREEE in the germline V gene (reference sequence). This CDR3 is built from 12 residues.

This clone was observed once. V is TRBV11-1 and J is TRBJ2-4; 7 nucleotides match TRBD1. Trimming took 6 bases from V and 6 from J; bases not matched to a gene: 14. The CDR3 is 16 amino acids. CDR1 is SGHAT and CDR2 is FQDESV in the germline V gene (reference sequence). The CDR3 loop is CASRLTRDRGPNIQYF. CDR3 in DNA: TGTGCCAGCAGACTAACCCGGGACAGAGGGCCAAACATTCAGTACTTC.

The chain has TRBV3-1 (or the pseudogene TRBV3-2) and TRBJ2-3; 7 bases map to TRBD2. The V gene's germline CDR1 is LGHDT and CDR2 YNNKEL (reference sequence). V was clipped by 0 bases and J by 4 bases; unmatched bases: 13. CDR3 size: 18 residues. CDR3 protein: CASSQDYVGGRSPDTQYF. DNA of the CDR3: TGTGCCAGCAGCCAAGATTATGTGGGAGGGCGGTCCCCAGATACGCAGTATTTT.

This chain uses TRBV5-1 with TRBJ1-1; D perhaps matches TRBD1 (6 bases). V was clipped by 3 bases and J by 4 bases, with 16 bases between them. Germline CDR1 reads SGHRS; CDR2 reads YFSETQ. CDR3 size: 15 residues. CDR3 in amino acids: CASSSTPTGVTEAFF. In DNA, the CDR3 is TGCGCCAGCAGCTCTACCCCGACAGGCGTCACTGAAGCTTTCTTT.

The chain uses TRBV9 and TRBJ2-1; tentative D call: TRBD2 (5 bases). The germline CDR1 and CDR2 sequences are SGDLS and YYNGEE. CDR3 length equals 16 residues. The ends were cut back, 0 bases at V and 0 bases at J, with 10 bases in the middle. This chain's CDR3 is CASSVDMDFSYNEQFF. As DNA, the CDR3 is TGTGCCAGCAGCGTAGATATGGACTTCTCCTACAATGAGCAGTTCTTC.

V usage is TRBV6-5 and J usage is TRBJ2-2; no firm D call. The CDR3 is 12 residues long. Trimming removed 2 bases from V and 7 bases from J, with 5 bases in between. CDR1 MNHEY and CDR2 SVGAGI come from the germline V gene. The DNA for the CDR3 is TGTGCCAGCAGTTACCACGGCGGGGAGCTGTTTTTT. Amino acid sequence: CASSYHGGELFF.

V and J are TRBV4-2 and TRBJ1-2; the match to TRBD1 covers 7 bases. V gave up 0 bases and J gave up 4 bases; unmatched junction bases: 8. The CDR3 loop spans 16 amino acids. Germline-derived CDR1 and CDR2 are LGHNA and YNFKEQ. In nucleotides, the CDR3 is TGTGCCAGCAGCCAAGAGACAGGGAAATTGTTCTATGGCTACACCTTC. Translating it yields CASSQETGKLFYGYTF.

In this sample, this clone turned up a few times. CDR3 amino acids: CASRYDRGSNEQFF. The CDR3 DNA is TGTGCCAGCAGGTACGACAGGGGTTCAAATGAGCAGTTCTTC. The genes are TRBV6-5 and TRBJ2-1; 8 bases match TRBD1. After removal of 6 bases from V and 7 bases from J, the junction contained 8 bases not matched to a gene. Germline V gene data show CDR1 as MNHEY and CDR2 as SVGAGI. The CDR3 consists of 14 residues.

The chain employs TRBV12-3 or TRBV12-4 and TRBJ1-2; possible D gene TRBD1, 5 bases. The CDR3 has 13 residues. V gave up 3 bases and J gave up 8 bases, with 13 bases separating them. DNA of the CDR3: TGTGCCAGCAGTTTTTCAGGGCGGGGAGGCTACACCTTC. Translating it yields CASSFSGRGGYTF.

The chain has TRBV6-5 and TRBJ1-3, with 11 nucleotides matching TRBD1. Germline CDR1 reads MNHEY; CDR2 reads SVGAGI. The trim removed 5 bases at V and 3 bases at J, leaving 3 bases unmatched. This CDR3 has 15 residues. The CDR3 DNA reads as TGTGCCAGCAGTCTGGGACAGGGGGATGGAAACACCATATATTTT. Its translation: CASSLGQGDGNTIYF.

The chain recombines TRBV6-2 or TRBV6-3 with TRBJ1-2, with D maybe TRBD1 (6 bases). Germline CDR1 MNHEY, CDR2 SVGEGT. The CDR3 length is 12 residues. Trimming left V 2 bases short and J 6 bases short, with 7 bases between. This chain's CDR3 is CASSYGQNGYTF. The CDR3 DNA reads as TGTGCCAGCAGTTACGGACAGAATGGCTACACCTTC.

The V gene is TRBV11-1, the J gene TRBJ1-1; no firm D call. Germline CDR1 and CDR2: SGHAT and FQDESV (reference sequence). Trimming removed 2 bases from V and 1 base from J, with 5 bases in between. This CDR3 is 13 amino acids long. The DNA for the CDR3 is TGTGCCAGCAGCTTAACACAGAACACTGAAGCTTTCTTT. It specifies CASSLTQNTEAFF.

This chain uses TRBV7-3 with TRBJ2-3; 8 nucleotides line up with TRBD2. Germline V CDR1 and CDR2: SGHTA, FQGTGA. V lost 0 bases, J lost 3 bases, and 8 bases stayed unmatched. The CDR3 has 17 residues. CDR3 bases: TGTGCCAGCAGCTTAACGGGCCGGGAGGGCAGGACAGATACGCAGTATTTT. Translation gives CASSLTGREGRTDTQYF.